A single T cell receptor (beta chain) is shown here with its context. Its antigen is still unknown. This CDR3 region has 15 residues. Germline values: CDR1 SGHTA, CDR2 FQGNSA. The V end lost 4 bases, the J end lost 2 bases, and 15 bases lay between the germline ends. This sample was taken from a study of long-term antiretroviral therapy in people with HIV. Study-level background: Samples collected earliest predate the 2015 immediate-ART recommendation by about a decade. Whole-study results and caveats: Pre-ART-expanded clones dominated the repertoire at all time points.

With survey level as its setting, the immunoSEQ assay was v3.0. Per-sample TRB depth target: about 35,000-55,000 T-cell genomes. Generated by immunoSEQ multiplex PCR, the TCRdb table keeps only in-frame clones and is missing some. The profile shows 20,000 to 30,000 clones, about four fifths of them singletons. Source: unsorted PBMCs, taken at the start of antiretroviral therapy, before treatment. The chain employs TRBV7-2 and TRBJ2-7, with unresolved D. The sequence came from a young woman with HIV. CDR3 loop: CASSSKARMTYEQYF. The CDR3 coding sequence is TGTGCCAGCAGCTCAAAGGCTCGCATGACCTACGAGCAGTACTTC. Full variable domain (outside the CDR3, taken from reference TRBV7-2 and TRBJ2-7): GAGVSQSPSNKVTEKGKDVELRCDPISGHTALYWYRQSLGQGLEFLIYFQGNSAPDKSGLPSDRFSAERTGGSVSTLTIQRTQQEDSAVYLCASSSKARMTYEQYFGPGTRLTVT.